This T cell receptor (beta chain) was documented in a study of monozygotic twins with inflammatory bowel disease. Findings of the study overall: Among twins, concordant and discordant pairs did not differ in repertoire similarity, possibly from limited power.

Concerning this clonotype: The target antigen is unknown.

TCRdb reprocessed the 5' RACE reads, keeping one entry per CDR3 protein, no DNA. This sample's table reports 120,000 to 150,000 distinct CDR3 sequences. The CDR3 covers 14 residues. Germline CDR1 DFQATT, CDR2 SNEGSKA (reference sequence). The material sequenced was blood. This sequence joins TRBV20-1 and TRBJ1-4; TCRdb reports TRBD1, a call that lacks DNA to check it against. The clonotype was recovered from a human donor with ulcerative colitis or Crohn's disease, or a healthy co-twin of an affected twin (not recorded which). This chain's CDR3 is CSARDRGRGEKLFF.